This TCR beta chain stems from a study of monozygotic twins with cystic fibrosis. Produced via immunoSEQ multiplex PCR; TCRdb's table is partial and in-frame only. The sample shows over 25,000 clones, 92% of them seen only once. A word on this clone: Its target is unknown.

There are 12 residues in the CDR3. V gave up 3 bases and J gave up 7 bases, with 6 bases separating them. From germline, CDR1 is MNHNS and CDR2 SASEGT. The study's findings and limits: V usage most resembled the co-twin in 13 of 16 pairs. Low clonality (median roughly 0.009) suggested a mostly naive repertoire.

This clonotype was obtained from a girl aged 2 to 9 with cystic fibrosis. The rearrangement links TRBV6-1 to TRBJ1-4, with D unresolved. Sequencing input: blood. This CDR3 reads CASSDLREKLFF. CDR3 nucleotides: TGTGCCAGCAGTGATCTCCGTGAAAAACTGTTTTTT.